The source of this T cell receptor beta chain is a study of cytomegalovirus exposure and HLA in healthy donors. The overall study: Some 90 million unique TCRs from HLA-typed donors were held in an early data release. The study, taken as a whole, reports: Further analysis, carried out later, found HLA-associated TCR beta chains more clonally expanded than equally common other chains.

60 Vbeta and 13 Jbeta primers were used in PCR. Produced via immunoSEQ multiplex PCR; TCRdb's table is partial and in-frame only. The sample gives fewer than 120,000 clones, around 86% of which show up once; about 1.7% is in the top ten. Worth noting for this clone: Its antigen is still unknown.

CDR1 and CDR2 from the germline V gene are SEHNR and FQNEAQ (reference sequence). With 0 bases removed from V and 0 bases from J, the gap between germline ends came to 9 bases. The CDR3 spans 16 residues. The material sequenced was PBMCs. This TCR derives from a middle-aged man in good health and CMV-seronegative. This sequence joins TRBV7-9 and TRBJ2-4; D not certain. DNA for the CDR3: TGTGCCAGCAGCTTAGCGGAACAGAGAGCCAAAAACATTCAGTACTTC. Translated, it gives CASSLAEQRAKNIQYF.